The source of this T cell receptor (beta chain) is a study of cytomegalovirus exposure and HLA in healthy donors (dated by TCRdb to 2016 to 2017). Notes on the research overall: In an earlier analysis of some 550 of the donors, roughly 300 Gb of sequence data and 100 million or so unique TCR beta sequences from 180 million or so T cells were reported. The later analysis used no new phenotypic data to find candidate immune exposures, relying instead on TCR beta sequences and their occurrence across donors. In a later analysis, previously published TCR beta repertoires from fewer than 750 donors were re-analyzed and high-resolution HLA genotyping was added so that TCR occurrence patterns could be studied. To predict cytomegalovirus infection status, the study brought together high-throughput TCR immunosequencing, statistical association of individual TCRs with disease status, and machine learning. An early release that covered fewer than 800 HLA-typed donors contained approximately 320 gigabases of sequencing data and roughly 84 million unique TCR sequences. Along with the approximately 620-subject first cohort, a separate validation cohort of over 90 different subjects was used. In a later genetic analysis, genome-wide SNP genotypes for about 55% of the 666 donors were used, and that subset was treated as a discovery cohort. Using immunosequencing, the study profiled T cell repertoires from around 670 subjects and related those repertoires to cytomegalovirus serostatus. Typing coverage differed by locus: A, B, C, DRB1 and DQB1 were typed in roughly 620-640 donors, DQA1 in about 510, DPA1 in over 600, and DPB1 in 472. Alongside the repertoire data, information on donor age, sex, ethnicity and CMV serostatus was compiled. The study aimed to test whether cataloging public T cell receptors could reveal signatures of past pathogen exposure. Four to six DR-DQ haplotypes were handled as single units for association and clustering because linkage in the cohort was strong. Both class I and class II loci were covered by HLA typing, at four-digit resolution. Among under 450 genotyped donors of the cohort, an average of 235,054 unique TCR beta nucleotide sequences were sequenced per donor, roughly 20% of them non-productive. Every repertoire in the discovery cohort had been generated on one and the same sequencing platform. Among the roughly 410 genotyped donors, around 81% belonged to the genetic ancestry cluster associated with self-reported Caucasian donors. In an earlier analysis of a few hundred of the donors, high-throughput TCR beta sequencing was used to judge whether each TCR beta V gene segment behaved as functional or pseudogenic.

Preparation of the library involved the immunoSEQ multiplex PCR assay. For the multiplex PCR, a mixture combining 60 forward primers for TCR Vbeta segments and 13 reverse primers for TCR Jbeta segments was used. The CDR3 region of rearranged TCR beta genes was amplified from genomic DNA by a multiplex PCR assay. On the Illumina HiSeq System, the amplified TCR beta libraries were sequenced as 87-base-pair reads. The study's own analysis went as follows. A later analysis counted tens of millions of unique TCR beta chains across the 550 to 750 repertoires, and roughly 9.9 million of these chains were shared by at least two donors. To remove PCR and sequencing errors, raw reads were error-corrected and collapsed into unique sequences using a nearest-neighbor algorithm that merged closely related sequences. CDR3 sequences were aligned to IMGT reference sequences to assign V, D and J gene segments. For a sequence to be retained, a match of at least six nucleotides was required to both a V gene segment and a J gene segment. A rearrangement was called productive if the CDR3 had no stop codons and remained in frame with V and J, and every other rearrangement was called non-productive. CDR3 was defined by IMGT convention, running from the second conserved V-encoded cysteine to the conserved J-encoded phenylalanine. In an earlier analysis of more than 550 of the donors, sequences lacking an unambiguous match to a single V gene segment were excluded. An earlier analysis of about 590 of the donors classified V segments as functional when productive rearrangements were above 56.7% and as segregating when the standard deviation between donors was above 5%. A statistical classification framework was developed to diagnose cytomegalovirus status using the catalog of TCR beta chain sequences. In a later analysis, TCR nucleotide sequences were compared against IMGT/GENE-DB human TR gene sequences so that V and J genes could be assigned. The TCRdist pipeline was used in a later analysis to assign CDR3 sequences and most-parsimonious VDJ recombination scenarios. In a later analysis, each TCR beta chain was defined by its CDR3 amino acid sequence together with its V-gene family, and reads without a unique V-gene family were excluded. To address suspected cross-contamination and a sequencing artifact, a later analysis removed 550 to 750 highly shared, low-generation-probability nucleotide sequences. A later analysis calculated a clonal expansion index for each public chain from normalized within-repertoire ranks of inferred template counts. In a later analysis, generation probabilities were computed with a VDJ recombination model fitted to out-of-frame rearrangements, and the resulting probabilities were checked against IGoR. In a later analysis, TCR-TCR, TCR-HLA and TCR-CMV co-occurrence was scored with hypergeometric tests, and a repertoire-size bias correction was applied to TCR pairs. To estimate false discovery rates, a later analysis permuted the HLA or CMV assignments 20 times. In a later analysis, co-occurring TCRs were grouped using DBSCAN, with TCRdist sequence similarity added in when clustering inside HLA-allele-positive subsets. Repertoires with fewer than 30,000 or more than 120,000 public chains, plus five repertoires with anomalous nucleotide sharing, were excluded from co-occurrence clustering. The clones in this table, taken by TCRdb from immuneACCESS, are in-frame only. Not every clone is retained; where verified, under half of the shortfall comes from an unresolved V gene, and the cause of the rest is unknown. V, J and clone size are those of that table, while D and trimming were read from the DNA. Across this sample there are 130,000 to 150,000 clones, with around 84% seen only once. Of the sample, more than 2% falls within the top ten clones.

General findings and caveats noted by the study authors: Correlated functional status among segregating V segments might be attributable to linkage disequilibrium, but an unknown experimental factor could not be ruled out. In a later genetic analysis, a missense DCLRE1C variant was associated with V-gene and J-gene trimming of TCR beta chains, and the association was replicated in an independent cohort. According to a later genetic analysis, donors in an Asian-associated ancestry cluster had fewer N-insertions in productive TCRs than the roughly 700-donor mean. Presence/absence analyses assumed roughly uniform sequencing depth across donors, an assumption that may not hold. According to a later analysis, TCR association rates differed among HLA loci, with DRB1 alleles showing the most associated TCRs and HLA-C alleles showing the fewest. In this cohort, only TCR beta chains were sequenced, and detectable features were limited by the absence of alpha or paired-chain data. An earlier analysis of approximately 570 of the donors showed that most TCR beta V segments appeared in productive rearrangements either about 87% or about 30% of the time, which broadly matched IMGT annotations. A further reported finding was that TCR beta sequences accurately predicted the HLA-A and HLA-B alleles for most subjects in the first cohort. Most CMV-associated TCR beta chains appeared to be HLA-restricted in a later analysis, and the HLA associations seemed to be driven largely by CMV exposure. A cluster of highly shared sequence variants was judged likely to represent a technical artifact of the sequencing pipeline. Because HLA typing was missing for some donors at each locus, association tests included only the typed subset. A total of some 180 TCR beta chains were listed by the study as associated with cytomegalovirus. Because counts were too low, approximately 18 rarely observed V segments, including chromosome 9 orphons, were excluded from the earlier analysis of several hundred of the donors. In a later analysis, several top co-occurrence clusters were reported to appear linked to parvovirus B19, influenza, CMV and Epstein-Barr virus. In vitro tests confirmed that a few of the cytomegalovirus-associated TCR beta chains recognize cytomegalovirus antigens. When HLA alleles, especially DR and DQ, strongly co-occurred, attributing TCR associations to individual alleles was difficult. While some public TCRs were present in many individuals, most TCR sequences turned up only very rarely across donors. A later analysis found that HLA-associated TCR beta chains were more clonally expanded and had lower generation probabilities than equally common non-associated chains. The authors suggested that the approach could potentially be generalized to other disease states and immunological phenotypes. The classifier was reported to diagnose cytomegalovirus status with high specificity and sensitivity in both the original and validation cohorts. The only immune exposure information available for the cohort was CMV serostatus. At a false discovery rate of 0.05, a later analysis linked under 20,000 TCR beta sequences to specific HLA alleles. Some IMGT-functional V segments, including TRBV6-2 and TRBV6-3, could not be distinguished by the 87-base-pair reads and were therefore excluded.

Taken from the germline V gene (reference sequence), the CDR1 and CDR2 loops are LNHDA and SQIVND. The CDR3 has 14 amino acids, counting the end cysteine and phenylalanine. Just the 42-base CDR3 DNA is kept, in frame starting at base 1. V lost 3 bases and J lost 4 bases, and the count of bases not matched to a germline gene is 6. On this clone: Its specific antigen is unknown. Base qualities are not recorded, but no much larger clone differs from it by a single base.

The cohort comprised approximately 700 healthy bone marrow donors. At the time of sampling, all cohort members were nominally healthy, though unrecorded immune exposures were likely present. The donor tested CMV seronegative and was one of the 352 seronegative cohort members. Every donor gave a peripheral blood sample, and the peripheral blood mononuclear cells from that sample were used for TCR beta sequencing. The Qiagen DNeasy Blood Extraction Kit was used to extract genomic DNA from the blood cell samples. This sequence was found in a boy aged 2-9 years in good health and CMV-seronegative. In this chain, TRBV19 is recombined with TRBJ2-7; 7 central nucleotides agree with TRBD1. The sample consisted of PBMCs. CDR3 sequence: CASSMTGNRYEQYF. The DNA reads TGTGCCAGTAGTATGACAGGGAATCGGTACGAGCAGTACTTC.